Following are 10 T cell receptor beta chains from one sample sequenced in a study of vaccination and CD4 T cells after COVID-19. These receptors are not linked to any known antigen. Treatment described: roughly 10-day PBMC culture with coronavirus spike peptide pools or control peptides (ViraFEST assay). Investigators obtained the unexposed donor's CD4+ T cells before the COVID-19 pandemic (2011-2018). Cultured CD4+ T cells had their DNA profiled by the Oncomine TCR Beta short-read assay. Genomic DNA was taken out of cultured CD4+ T cells by extraction. TCRdb passed the PCR reads through MiXCR, listing each CDR3 protein once. Seen here are nearly 7,000 distinct CDR3 sequences, 30% to 45% observed once, and the top ten hold 30% to 35%. The source material was CD4+ T cells from blood, cultured in vitro. Receptors originate from a human donor in good health.

For this clonotype: At one of its ends the junction is not consistent with the germline gene, which may arise from a read error. The V and J genes are TRBV6-1 and TRBJ1-2, with D possibly TRBD1 on 5 matching bases. The CDR3 has 15 residues. CDR1 and CDR2 (germline): MNHNS, SASEGT. The CDR3 sequence is CASSSPGTWPYGYAF. In DNA form, the CDR3 reads TGTGCCAGCAGTAGCCCCGGGACCTGGCCTTATGGCTACGCCTTC.

The J gene is TRBJ2-1, the V gene TRBV20-1; 11 bases map to TRBD1. CDR1 DFQATT and CDR2 SNEGSKA come from the germline V gene (reference sequence). V gave up 7 bases and J gave up 3 bases; unmatched junction bases: 2. The CDR3 covers 13 residues. CDR3 DNA: TGCAGTGGTGGGACAGGGGGCTACAATGAGCAGTTCTTC. Its translation is CSGGTGGYNEQFF.

The V call is TRBV7-2, the J call TRBJ1-3; D gene uncertain. The V and J ends lost 5 bases and 0 bases respectively, with 14 bases between them. The CDR3 covers 16 residues. Germline V lookup: CDR1 SGHTA, CDR2 FQGNSA. The CDR3 coding sequence is TGTGCCAGCAGCCGTAGAGACGTATCCTCTGGAAACACCATATATTTT. This encodes CASSRRDVSSGNTIYF. Looking up the rest from reference TRBV7-2 and TRBJ1-3 gives the full variable domain: GAGVSQSPSNKVTEKGKDVELRCDPISGHTALYWYRQSLGQGLEFLIYFQGNSAPDKSGLPSDRFSAERTGGSVSTLTIQRTQQEDSAVYLCASSRRDVSSGNTIYFGEGSWLTVV.

Concerning this clonotype itself: Relative to the germline gene, one junction end is altered; a read error may explain this. The chain recombines TRBV7-7 with TRBJ2-1, with TRBD2 matching over 14 bases. This CDR3 is 15 amino acids long. Germline CDR1 and CDR2: SSHAT and FNYEAQ (reference sequence). In DNA form, the CDR3 reads TGTGCTAGCAGCTCGGGACTAGCGGGAGCCAGTGAGCAGTTCTTC. Translated, it gives CASSSGLAGASEQFF.

The CDR3 DNA reads TGCAGTGCACCCTACCTCCCGGGGTACGAGCAGTACTTC. This codes for CSAPYLPGYEQYF. V gene TRBV20-1 combines with J gene TRBJ2-7, with D perhaps matching TRBD2 (5 bases). This CDR3 contains 13 residues. Per germline, CDR1 DFQATT and CDR2 SNEGSKA (reference sequence). Trimming removed 6 bases from V and 4 bases from J, with 16 bases in between.

This clonotype was seen a handful of times. The gene calls are TRBV10-3 and TRBJ2-3; 11 nucleotides align to TRBD2. Germline CDR1 is ENHRY and CDR2 is SYGVKD. Trimming took 0 bases from V and 5 from J; bases not matched to a gene: 4. This CDR3 has 16 amino acids. The CDR3 reads CAISESSSGRLDTQYF. DNA of the CDR3: TGTGCCATCAGTGAGTCGTCTAGCGGGAGGTTAGATACGCAGTATTTT.

A remark on this clonotype: This may be a read error: a much more frequent sequence differs by one nucleotide. No conserved phenylalanine or tryptophan ends this CDR3, so it is likely a read error. V usage is TRBV27 and J usage is TRBJ1-1; D gene uncertain. The CDR3 contains 13 residues. Trimming removed 0 bases from V and 4 bases from J, with 6 bases in between. Germline CDR1 MNHEY, CDR2 SMNVEV (reference sequence). CDR3 coding DNA: TGTGCCAGCAGTTTATCGATAAGCACTGAAGCTTTCTTA. Its protein is CASSLSISTEAFL.

This clonotype has a handful of counts. This chain's CDR3 is CASSRRTNNYGYTF. CDR3 nucleotides: TGTGCCAGTAGTCGAAGGACTAATAACTATGGCTACACCTTC. The chain joins TRBV19 to TRBJ1-2; D remains ambiguous. CDR3 length: 14 residues. Germline V gene lookup returns CDR1 LNHDA and CDR2 SQIVND (reference sequence). V lost 5 bases and J lost 1, with 11 bases in between.

V is TRBV7-2 and J is TRBJ2-7, with D uncertain. This CDR3 has 15 amino acids. In germline, CDR1 is SGHTA, CDR2 FQGNSA. Between the trimmed V and J ends, which lost 5 bases and 2 bases, there was a span of 16 bases. The CDR3 DNA reads as TGTGCCAGCAGCCCACCGACGGATTATACCTACGAGCAGTACTTC. This translates into CASSPPTDYTYEQYF.

V is TRBV7-2 and J is TRBJ1-5, with 7 positions matching TRBD1. V lost 8 bases, J lost 4 bases, and 8 bases stayed unmatched. This CDR3 is 14 amino acids long. Per the germline V gene, CDR1 is SGHTA and CDR2 is FQGNSA. The CDR3 reads CASSLGQFNQPQHF. The CDR3 coding sequence is TGTGCCAGCTCCTTGGGACAGTTTAATCAGCCCCAGCATTTT.